The 8 T cell receptor beta chains below all came from one sample that was sequenced in a study of shared clonotypes between healthy human individuals. Method: immunoSEQ multiplex PCR; TCRdb's copy keeps in-frame clones and lacks some. The sample records some 2,000,000 clones, 95% being singletons. Sequenced material: naive CD4+ T cells sorted from blood. The subset here: CD45RA+ positively selected. Receptors originate from a man aged 18 to 35 in good health.

The chain combines TRBV18 with TRBJ1-3; D call uncertain. The ends were cut back, 3 bases at V and 0 bases at J, with 12 bases in the middle. The germline V gene has CDR1 KGHSH and CDR2 LQKENI. This CDR3 has 16 residues. CDR3 nucleotides: TGTGCCAGCTCACCGTCACCCGGGAACTCTGGAAACACCATATATTTT. It codes for CASSPSPGNSGNTIYF.

The J gene is TRBJ2-5, the V gene TRBV4-1, with D perhaps given as TRBD1 or TRBD2 (5 bases each). Germline lookup yields CDR1 MGHRA and CDR2 YSYEKL. Trimming stripped 0 bases from V and 1 base from J, with 12 bases between. The CDR3 has 16 amino acids. The CDR3 DNA reads TGCGCCAGCAGCCAAGATGAGAGGGGCATCCAAGAGACCCAGTACTTC. Amino acids: CASSQDERGIQETQYF.

This clone was detected a few times. This chain joins TRBV30 and TRBJ1-2; D not certain. CDR1 GTSNPN and CDR2 SVGIG come from the germline V gene (reference sequence). The CDR3 spans 15 residues. The V end lost 0 bases, the J end lost 4 bases, and 15 bases lay between the germline ends. CDR3 coding DNA: TGTGCCTGGAGTGTGGTGGTAGGGAGCGGCTATGGCTACACCTTC. Its translation: CAWSVVVGSGYGYTF.

The chain has TRBV7-2 and TRBJ2-1; TRBD2 aligns across 7 bases. V shed 4 bases and J 12 bases; nucleotides not matched to a gene: 9. Germline CDR1 and CDR2: SGHTA and FQGNSA. The CDR3 is made up of 13 amino acids. The CDR3 is CASSSPRLAGQFF. In DNA form, the CDR3 reads TGTGCCAGCAGCTCCCCGCGGTTAGCGGGGCAGTTCTTC.

V is TRBV10-3 and J is TRBJ2-2, with 9 positions matching TRBD1. Germline CDR1 is ENHRY and CDR2 is SYGVKD. The CDR3 has 13 residues. Trimming cost V 6 bases and J 5 bases; bases outside gene matches: 1. CDR3 sequence (DNA): TGTGCCATCAGGGGACAGGGAACCGGGGAGCTGTTTTTT. It is translated as CAIRGQGTGELFF.

The V and J genes are TRBV30 and TRBJ1-1; the D is unclear. Deletions cut 7 bases from V and 3 bases from J, with 9 bases between. CDR1 is GTSNPN, CDR2 SVGIG, per germline (reference sequence). The CDR3 spans 11 residues. The CDR3 DNA is TGTGCCTACCGACCGGACACTGAAGCTTTCTTT. It encodes CAYRPDTEAFF.

The chain is built from TRBV28 and TRBJ2-3, with D perhaps given as TRBD1 or TRBD2 (5 bases each). V was cut by 2 bases and J by 2 bases, with 8 bases left in between. The CDR3 extends over 14 amino acids. Per the germline V gene, CDR1 is MDHEN and CDR2 is SYDVKM. CDR3 sequence (DNA): TGTGCCAGCAGTTTAACGGGGACCACAGATACGCAGTATTTT. This codes for CASSLTGTTDTQYF.

The chain has TRBV7-2 and TRBJ2-7; TRBD2 aligns across 8 bases. J lost 5 bases, V lost 3 bases, and 12 bases had no gene match. Germline values: CDR1 SGHTA, CDR2 FQGNSA. This CDR3 spans 16 amino acids. CDR3 amino acids: CASSFPGSGRLNEQYF. The CDR3 DNA reads as TGTGCCAGCAGCTTCCCTGGGAGCGGGAGACTTAACGAGCAGTACTTC.